This record covers a single TCR beta chain. This sample is part of a study of blood T cell repertoires in COVID-19. Study in general: The analysed material was cDNA or gDNA that came from T cells, B-cell-depleted T cells, or PBMCs.

Authors' processing steps: Nucleated cell counts were estimated from reference gene primer amplification. Data came from immunoSEQ multiplex PCR; TCRdb stores just in-frame clones and leaves some out. Clone size and V and J calls were adopted from that table, with D and trimming inferred from the DNA. Counted here are approximately 71,000 clones, 70% to 80% occurring once; the ten biggest clones make up around 27%. After removal of 5 bases from V and 0 bases from J, the junction contained 4 bases not matched to a gene. CDR1 SNHLY and CDR2 FYNNEI come from the germline V gene. The CDR3 sequence is 15 residues long.

The TCR originated in a man aged 55 to 69 with active or convalescent COVID-19. The V gene is TRBV2, the J gene TRBJ2-3; 8 bases line up with TRBD1. Sequenced: peripheral blood. In DNA, the CDR3 is TGTGCCAGCAGTTGGGACAGGCGGAGCACAGATACGCAGTATTTT. Its protein is CASSWDRRSTDTQYF.